A single sample is the source of the 20 T cell receptor beta chains below, sequenced in a study of T cell responses to AZD1222 COVID-19 vaccine (dated by TCRdb to the early 2020s). The intended sense of this specimen's time point label: baseline before first vaccination. Libraries were constructed by the immunoSEQ multiplex PCR assay. TCRdb re-hosts the immuneACCESS table, in-frame sequences only. Its copies lack some clones; in the studies checked, an unresolved V gene accounts for under half of them, and the cause for the rest is not known. Present in this sample are around 150,000 clones, 94% of which were seen just once. In total, the top ten clones hold 1.3% of the sample. This specimen was peripheral blood, taken on day 0 of AZD1222 vaccination. All receptors derive from an adult in good health.

V usage is TRBV6-5 and J usage is TRBJ1-1; D is uncertain. Deletions cut 0 bases from V and 3 bases from J, with 5 bases between. Germline-derived CDR1 and CDR2 are MNHEY and SVGAGI. The CDR3 sequence is 13 residues long. CDR3 nucleotide sequence: TGTGCCAGCAGTTACTCCGAATACACTGAAGCTTTCTTT. The encoded protein is CASSYSEYTEAFF.

V is TRBV28 and J is TRBJ1-6; no reliable D call. Germline V lookup: CDR1 MDHEN, CDR2 SYDVKM. This CDR3 is built from 11 residues. With 3 bases removed from V and 6 bases from J, the gap between germline ends came to 0 bases. The CDR3 reads CASSFNSPLHF. The CDR3 DNA reads TGTGCCAGCAGTTTTAATTCACCCCTCCACTTT.

V usage is TRBV11-2 and J usage is TRBJ2-3, with a weak D call TRBD2 (6 bases). The germline V gene has CDR1 SGHAT and CDR2 FQNNGV. This CDR3 has 17 amino acids. Trimming shortened V by 4 bases and J by 3 bases, and 20 bases separated the two germline ends. DNA for the CDR3: TGTGCCAGCAGCTGGTCATGGTCCGGGAGTGGAACAGATACGCAGTATTTT. This sequence encodes CASSWSWSGSGTDTQYF. Complete variable domain (other parts from reference TRBV11-2 and TRBJ2-3): EAGVAQSPRYKIIEKRQSVAFWCNPISGHATLYWYQQILGQGPKLLIQFQNNGVVDDSQLPKDRFSAERLKGVDSTLKIQPAKLEDSAVYLCASSWSWSGSGTDTQYFGPGTRLTVL.

The chain is built from TRBV5-6 and TRBJ2-2; 11 positions agree with TRBD2. V lost 4 bases to trimming and J lost 5 bases; unmatched junction nucleotides: 7. The CDR3 sequence is 16 residues long. CDR1 and CDR2 from the germline V gene are SGHDT and YYEEEE. CDR3 protein: CASSDETSGITGELFF. The CDR3 DNA reads TGTGCCAGCAGCGATGAGACTAGCGGGATAACCGGGGAGCTGTTTTTT.

The rearrangement joins TRBV15 to TRBJ2-7; D remains unclear. The CDR3 runs to 15 residues. The V and J ends lost 0 bases and 3 bases respectively, with 12 bases between them. From germline, CDR1 is LNHNV and CDR2 YYDKDF (reference sequence). Here the CDR3 reads CATSRDRRAGYEQYV. The DNA of the CDR3 is TGTGCCACCAGCAGAGATCGGAGAGCAGGCTACGAGCAGTACGTC.

V gene TRBV5-1 combines with J gene TRBJ1-2, with D unresolved. This CDR3 is built from 13 residues. CDR1 and CDR2 (germline): SGHRS, YFSETQ. V lost 0 bases, J lost 1 base, and 4 bases lay in between. The CDR3 region has the DNA TGCGCCAGCAGCTTGGCCGATAACTATGGCTACACCTTC. It codes for CASSLADNYGYTF. The whole variable domain, filled in from reference TRBV5-1 and TRBJ1-2, reads KAGVTQTPRYLIKTRGQQVTLSCSPISGHRSVSWYQQTPGQGLQFLFEYFSETQRNKGNFPGRFSGRQFSNSRSEMNVSTLELGDSALYLCASSLADNYGYTFGSGTRLTVV.

This rearrangement joins TRBV6-1 to TRBJ1-2; D ambiguous. The germline gives CDR1 MNHNS, CDR2 SASEGT. There are 12 residues in the CDR3. V was trimmed by 2 bases and J by 4 bases, leaving 5 bases between them. CDR3 nucleotides: TGTGCCAGCAGTGAACCGGGCTATGGCTACACCTTC. Translating it yields CASSEPGYGYTF.

V gene TRBV6-1 combines with J gene TRBJ1-1; no definite D call. This CDR3 has 13 residues. The germline V gene encodes CDR1 MNHNS and CDR2 SASEGT. The V end lost 2 bases, the J end lost 3 bases, and 7 bases lay between the germline ends. CDR3 coding DNA: TGTGCCAGCAGTGAAACACGGGACACTGAAGCTTTCTTT. It is translated as CASSETRDTEAFF.

For the CDR3, the DNA is TGTGCCAGCAGCTCGCTCATTACAGGAATCGGGGAGACCCAGTACTTC. This codes for CASSSLITGIGETQYF. The V and J genes are TRBV11-2 and TRBJ2-5, with D possibly being TRBD1 (5 bases). V shed 4 bases and J shed 5 bases, with 20 bases lying between them. This CDR3 comprises 16 residues. CDR1 is SGHAT, CDR2 FQNNGV, per germline.

This clone appeared a single time. V and J are TRBV29-1 and TRBJ2-1; D uncertain. This CDR3 has 11 amino acids. The V end was cut by 6 bases, the J end by 4 bases, with 7 bases between. From germline, CDR1 is SQVTM and CDR2 ANQGSEA. The CDR3 region has the DNA TGCAGCGTGTCAGAGTACAATGAGCAGTTCTTC. It encodes CSVSEYNEQFF.

The V call is TRBV6-5, the J call TRBJ1-1, with unresolved D. V dropped 8 bases and J dropped 8 bases, with 18 bases sitting between them. The CDR3 covers 13 residues. Germline CDR1 and CDR2: MNHEY and SVGAGI. CDR3 bases: TGTGCCAGCCATCGTGTAGAATTTGGGGAAGCTTTCTTT. It yields the protein CASHRVEFGEAFF.

The genes are TRBV7-3 and TRBJ2-1, with 11 bases fitting TRBD2. This CDR3 region has 16 residues. J lost 1 base, V lost 5 bases, and 4 bases had no gene match. The germline gives CDR1 SGHTA, CDR2 FQGTGA. CDR3 loop: CASSIRLAGSYNEQFF. DNA of the CDR3: TGTGCCAGCAGCATCCGACTAGCGGGATCCTACAATGAGCAGTTCTTC.

This clone was seen only once. The chain links TRBV27 to TRBJ1-2; D uncertain. Germline V CDR1 and CDR2: MNHEY, SMNVEV (reference sequence). Trimming left V 4 bases short and J 2 bases short, with 8 bases between. The CDR3 totals 13 residues. CDR3 protein: CASSYGQNYGYTF. The CDR3 nucleotides are TGTGCCAGCAGTTACGGGCAGAACTATGGCTACACCTTC.

In DNA form, the CDR3 reads TGTGCCAGTAGTATAGATAAGTGGACAGGGGGCAATGAGCAGTTCTTC. Translating it yields CASSIDKWTGGNEQFF. The V call is TRBV19, the J call TRBJ2-1; 10 bases map to TRBD1. The CDR3 spans 16 residues. Germline V CDR1 and CDR2: LNHDA, SQIVND (reference sequence). V was clipped by 0 bases and J by 6 bases; unmatched bases: 5.

V gene TRBV24-1 combines with J gene TRBJ1-5; D is ambiguous. The V end lost 3 bases, the J end lost 9 bases, and 5 bases lay between the germline ends. This CDR3 spans 11 amino acids. Germline CDR1 is KGHDR and CDR2 is SFDVKD. In DNA form, the CDR3 reads TGTGCCACCAGTGATGGAGGGCCCCAGCATTTT. Translation gives CATSDGGPQHF.

The J gene is TRBJ2-7, the V gene TRBV18, with TRBD2 matching over 7 bases. Germline CDR1 reads KGHSH; CDR2 reads LQKENI. V trimming: 5 bases; J trimming: 2 bases; junction bases outside the gene matches: 9. The CDR3 runs to 15 residues. The chain's CDR3 is CASSSNSGGAYEQYV. Written as DNA, the CDR3 is TGTGCCAGCTCATCCAATTCTGGGGGGGCCTACGAGCAGTACGTC.

The DNA of the CDR3 is TGTGCCAGCAGTTTGATGGGTCTGGGGGGCACTGAAGCTTTCTTT. This translates into CASSLMGLGGTEAFF. The chain carries TRBV28 and TRBJ1-1, with TRBD1 as a possible D gene (5 bases). The V and J ends lost 3 bases and 4 bases respectively, with 15 bases between them. Germline CDR1 and CDR2: MDHEN and SYDVKM. The CDR3 has 15 residues. Combining the CDR3 with reference TRBV28 and TRBJ1-1 gives the whole variable domain DVKVTQSSRYLVKRTGEKVFLECVQDMDHENMFWYRQDPGLGLRLIYFSYDVKMKEKGDIPEGYSVSREKKERFSLILESASTNQTSMYLCASSLMGLGGTEAFFGQGTRLTVV.

The rearrangement joins TRBV5-1 to TRBJ2-3; 9 bases fit TRBD1. CDR1 SGHRS and CDR2 YFSETQ come from the germline V gene. The trim removed 4 bases at V and 2 bases at J, leaving 5 bases unmatched. CDR3 length: 15 residues. CDR3 residues: CASSPGTGSTDTQYF. The CDR3, as DNA: TGCGCCAGCAGCCCTGGGACAGGGTCCACAGATACGCAGTATTTT. Supplemented by reference TRBV5-1 and TRBJ2-3, the full variable domain reads KAGVTQTPRYLIKTRGQQVTLSCSPISGHRSVSWYQQTPGQGLQFLFEYFSETQRNKGNFPGRFSGRQFSNSRSEMNVSTLELGDSALYLCASSPGTGSTDTQYFGPGTRLTVL.

This rearrangement joins TRBV2 to TRBJ1-1; tentative D call: TRBD1 (5 bases). From germline, CDR1 is SNHLY and CDR2 FYNNEI. There are 14 residues in the CDR3. V shed 4 bases and J shed 5 bases, with 14 bases lying between them. The CDR3 region is CASSGLAGRTEAFF. Written as DNA, the CDR3 is TGTGCCAGCAGTGGCTTGGCAGGGAGGACTGAAGCTTTCTTT.

This chain joins TRBV11-3 and TRBJ2-1; D is undetermined. CDR3 length equals 13 residues. Germline V gene lookup returns CDR1 SGHNT and CDR2 YENEEA. V was trimmed by 0 bases and J by 4 bases, leaving 4 bases between them. The CDR3 loop reads CASSLEGYNEQFF. The CDR3 DNA reads TGTGCCAGCAGCTTAGAAGGTTACAATGAGCAGTTCTTC.